This TCR beta chain was found in a study of blood T cell repertoires in COVID-19. Study-wide background: Sites in the United States, Italy and Spain provided acute and convalescent COVID-19 samples. PBMCs, B-cell-depleted T cells, or T cells were the source of the cDNA or gDNA that made up the material.

The V end lost 6 bases, the J end lost 14 bases, and 12 bases lay between the germline ends. The CDR3 runs to 10 residues. In the original processing: Scientists estimated how many nucleated cells there were by amplifying reference gene primers. Libraries were prepared by immunoSEQ multiplex PCR; TCRdb keeps only in-frame clonotypes and omits some of them. V, J and clone size reflect that table, while D and trimming were determined from the DNA. The repertoire holds about 180,000 clones, with over 75% as singletons. Sample: peripheral blood. The TCR sequence derives from a human donor with active or convalescent COVID-19. The donor label of this sample is uncertain. The chain couples TRBV12-3 or TRBV12-4 to TRBJ2-3; D not certain. The CDR3 spells CASSSNRVYF. CDR3 coding DNA: TGTGCCAGCAGCAGCAACCGGGTGTATTTT.